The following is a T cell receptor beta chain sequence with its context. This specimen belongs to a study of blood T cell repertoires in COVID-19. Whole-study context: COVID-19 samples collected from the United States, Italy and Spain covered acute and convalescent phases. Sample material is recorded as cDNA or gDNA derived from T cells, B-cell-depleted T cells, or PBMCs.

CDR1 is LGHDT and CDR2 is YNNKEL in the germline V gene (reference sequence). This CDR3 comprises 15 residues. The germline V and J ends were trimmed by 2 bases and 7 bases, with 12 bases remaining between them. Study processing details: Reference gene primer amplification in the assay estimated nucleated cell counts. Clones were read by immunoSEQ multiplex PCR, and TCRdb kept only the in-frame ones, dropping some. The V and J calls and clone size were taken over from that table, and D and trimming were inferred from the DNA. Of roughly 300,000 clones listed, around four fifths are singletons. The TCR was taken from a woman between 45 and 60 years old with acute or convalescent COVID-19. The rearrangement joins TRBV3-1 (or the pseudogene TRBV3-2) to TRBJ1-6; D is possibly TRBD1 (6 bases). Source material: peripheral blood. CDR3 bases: TGTGCCAGCAGCCAACAAGACAGGAAAAATTCACCCCTCCACTTT. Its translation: CASSQQDRKNSPLHF.